This T cell receptor beta chain stems from a study of vaccination and CD4 T cells after COVID-19. Broader study findings: Among those convalescent, a median around 86% of reactive clones emerged solely post-vaccination.

As regards this clonotype: As yet, its antigen is unknown.

Treatment of the sample: roughly 10-day PBMC culture with coronavirus spike peptide pools or control peptides (ViraFEST assay). Using peptide pools, antigen-specific T cells were expanded in ViraFEST before TCRs were sequenced. Per well, roughly 1.9 million PBMCs were cultured in the presence of roughly 10 IU/ml IL-2 and roughly 10 ug/ml peptide pools. Cultured CD4+ T cells had their DNA profiled by the Oncomine TCR Beta short-read assay. TCRdb recomputed calls from the PCR reads with MiXCR, one row per CDR3 protein. This table has under 6,500 distinct CDR3 sequences, about 46% appearing once. Germline loops: CDR1 SGHDT, CDR2 YYEEEE. The CDR3 runs to 17 residues. Between the trimmed V and J ends, which lost 4 bases and 4 bases, there was a span of 21 bases.

This chain links TRBV5-6 with TRBJ1-5; D not resolved. The sample consisted of CD4+ T cells from blood, cultured in vitro. The TCR was taken from a human donor who had recovered from COVID-19. The CDR3, as DNA: TGTGCCAGCAGCCCCTCCCGGCGGTTGCCTTCTAATCAGCCCCAGCATTTT. Translating it yields CASSPSRRLPSNQPQHF.